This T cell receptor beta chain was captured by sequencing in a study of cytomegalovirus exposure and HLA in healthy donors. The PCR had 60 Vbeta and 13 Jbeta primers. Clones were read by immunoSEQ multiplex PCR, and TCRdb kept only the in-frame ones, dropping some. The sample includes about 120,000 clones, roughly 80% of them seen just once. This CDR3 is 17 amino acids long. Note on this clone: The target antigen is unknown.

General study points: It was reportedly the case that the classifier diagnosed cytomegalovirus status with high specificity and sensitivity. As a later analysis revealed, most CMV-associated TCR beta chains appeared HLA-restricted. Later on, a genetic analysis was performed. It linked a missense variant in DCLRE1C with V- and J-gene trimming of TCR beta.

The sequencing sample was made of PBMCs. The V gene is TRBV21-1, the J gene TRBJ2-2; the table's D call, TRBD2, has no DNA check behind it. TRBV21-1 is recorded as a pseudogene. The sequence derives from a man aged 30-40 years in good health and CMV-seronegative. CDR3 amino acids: CASSEQRRGRNTGELFF. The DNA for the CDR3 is TGTGCCAGCAGCGAACAGAGGCGGGGGCGAAACACCGGGGAGCTGTTTTTT.